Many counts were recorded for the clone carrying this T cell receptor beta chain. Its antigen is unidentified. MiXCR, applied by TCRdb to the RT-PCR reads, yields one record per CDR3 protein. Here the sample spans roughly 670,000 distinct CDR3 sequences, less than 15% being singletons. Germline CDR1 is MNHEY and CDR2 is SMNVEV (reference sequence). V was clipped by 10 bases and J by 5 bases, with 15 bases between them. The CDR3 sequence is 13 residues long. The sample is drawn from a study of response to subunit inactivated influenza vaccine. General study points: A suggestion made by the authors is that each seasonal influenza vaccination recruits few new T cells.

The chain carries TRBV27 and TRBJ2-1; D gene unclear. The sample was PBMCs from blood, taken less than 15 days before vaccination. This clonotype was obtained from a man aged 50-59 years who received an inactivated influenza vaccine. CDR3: CAILPDLHNEQFF. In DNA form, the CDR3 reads TGTGCCATCCTTCCGGACCTTCACAATGAGCAGTTCTTC.